These 16 T cell receptor beta chains were sequenced from one sample in a study of shared clonotypes between healthy human individuals. This table comes from immunoSEQ multiplex PCR, and its TCRdb copy is limited to in-frame clones, with some not included. This sample carries fewer than 1.6 million clones, about 98.5% of them seen once, and the ten largest clones take over 0.3%. Sequencing was performed on naive CD4+ T cells sorted from blood. Indicated subset: CD45RA+ positively selected. These receptor sequences come from a man between 25 and 39 years old in good health.

Worth noting for this clone: Additional DNA sequences in this sample encode the identical CDR3. The chain combines TRBV5-1 with TRBJ2-1; D is possibly TRBD1 (5 bases). Germline CDR1 SGHRS, CDR2 YFSETQ. Deletions cut 1 base from V and 8 bases from J, with 7 bases between. CDR3 length: 12 residues. CDR3: CASSLQGYEQFF. CDR3 nucleotides: TGCGCCAGCAGCTTGCAGGGATATGAGCAGTTCTTC.

The V and J genes are TRBV5-4 and TRBJ1-1, with TRBD1 matching 11 bases. Trimming removed 4 bases from V and 5 bases from J; junction bases left unmatched: 4. Germline CDR1 reads SGHNT; CDR2 reads YYREEE (reference sequence). The CDR3 runs to 14 residues. CDR3: CASSAGTGGTEAFF. In DNA form, the CDR3 reads TGTGCCAGCAGCGCCGGGACAGGGGGAACTGAAGCTTTCTTT.

This rearrangement joins TRBV5-4 to TRBJ2-3, with D perhaps given as TRBD1 or TRBD2 (5 bases each). The CDR3 is 16 residues long. The V and J ends lost 4 bases and 2 bases respectively, with 17 bases between them. Germline assignment: CDR1 SGHNT and CDR2 YYREEE (reference sequence). CDR3 coding DNA: TGTGCCAGCAGCGCAAGAACCGGGACGTACACAGATACGCAGTATTTT. Translating it yields CASSARTGTYTDTQYF.

The CDR3 sequence: CASMFPGPSSYEQYF. Written as DNA, the CDR3 is TGTGCCAGCATGTTTCCGGGACCTAGCTCCTACGAGCAGTACTTC. The chain recombines TRBV28 with TRBJ2-7; possibly TRBD1 or TRBD2 for D (5 bases each). Germline lookup yields CDR1 MDHEN and CDR2 SYDVKM. V was shortened by 7 bases and J by 0 bases, with 16 bases between the two germline ends. The CDR3 contains 15 residues.

The chain combines TRBV18 with TRBJ2-7; 13 bases align to TRBD2. V dropped 3 bases and J dropped 2; count of bases not matched to a gene: 7. The CDR3 is 17 amino acids. The V gene's germline CDR1 is KGHSH and CDR2 LQKENI. CDR3 sequence: CASSPTSGRIPPYEQYF. CDR3 nucleotides: TGTGCCAGCTCACCGACTAGCGGGAGGATCCCTCCCTACGAGCAGTACTTC. Drawing the rest from reference TRBV18 and TRBJ2-7, the complete variable domain is NAGVMQNPRHLVRRRGQEARLRCSPMKGHSHVYWYRQLPEEGLKFMVYLQKENIIDESGMPKERFSAEFPKEGPSILRIQQVVRGDSAAYFCASSPTSGRIPPYEQYFGPGTRLTVT.

This sequence joins TRBV9 and TRBJ2-2; TRBD1 might be the D (5 bases). The germline gives CDR1 SGDLS, CDR2 YYNGEE. Trimming took 0 bases from V and 6 from J, leaving 15 bases between them. This CDR3 contains 16 residues. CDR3 DNA sequence: TGTGCCAGCAGCGTAGGGGCCGCACAGGTCCCCGGGGAGCTGTTTTTT. It codes for CASSVGAAQVPGELFF.

The chain combines TRBV14 with TRBJ2-2; no reliable D call. V was clipped by 1 base and J by 0 bases, with 6 bases between them. The V gene's germline CDR1 is SGHDN and CDR2 FVKESK. This CDR3 has 15 residues. Here the CDR3 reads CASSQANANTGELFF. Here the CDR3 DNA reads TGTGCCAGCAGCCAAGCGAACGCGAACACCGGGGAGCTGTTTTTT.

The DNA of the CDR3 is TGTGCCAGCAGTCTCCGAGGGACCGCTGAAAGCTACACCTTC. This sequence encodes CASSLRGTAESYTF. The chain links TRBV28 to TRBJ1-2; possibly TRBD1 for D (5 bases). The V end lost 5 bases, the J end lost 9 bases, and 19 bases lay between the germline ends. The CDR3 is 14 residues long. CDR1 MDHEN and CDR2 SYDVKM come from the germline V gene.

CDR3 nucleotides: TGTGCCACCAGCCTCGTTACAGGGAATCCGAACACTGAAGCTTTCTTT. Translation gives CATSLVTGNPNTEAFF. The chain links TRBV15 to TRBJ1-1, with TRBD1 as a possible D gene (6 bases). The CDR3 is 16 amino acids. Trimming left V 5 bases short and J 1 base short, with 17 bases between. Germline V CDR1 and CDR2: LNHNV, YYDKDF (reference sequence).

This chain links TRBV2 with TRBJ1-1; D is undetermined. Germline loops: CDR1 SNHLY, CDR2 FYNNEI. This CDR3 is built from 14 residues. Trimming removed 6 bases from V and 7 bases from J, with 18 bases in between. The CDR3 reads CASSGSRVRSEAFF. CDR3 DNA sequence: TGTGCCAGCAGCGGATCCCGGGTTAGGAGTGAAGCTTTCTTT.

The chain employs TRBV9 and TRBJ2-7; D may be TRBD2 (6 bases). This CDR3 region has 16 residues. CDR1 is SGDLS, CDR2 YYNGEE, per germline. Trimming removed 0 bases from V and 6 bases from J, with 19 bases in between. The CDR3 region has the DNA TGTGCCAGCAGCGTAGGAGGGGTGTGGCAGGGAGGCGAGCAGTACTTC. Translating gives CASSVGGVWQGGEQYF.

This clone occurred once. The chain joins TRBV18 to TRBJ1-2; 10 bases map to TRBD1. The CDR3 runs to 14 residues. CDR1 is KGHSH, CDR2 LQKENI, per germline. V trimming: 2 bases; J trimming: 8 bases; junction bases outside the gene matches: 5. In nucleotides, the CDR3 is TGTGCCAGCTCACCAGCCGGGACAGGGGACGGCTACACCTTC. This gives the protein CASSPAGTGDGYTF. Supplemented by reference TRBV18 and TRBJ1-2, the full variable domain reads NAGVMQNPRHLVRRRGQEARLRCSPMKGHSHVYWYRQLPEEGLKFMVYLQKENIIDESGMPKERFSAEFPKEGPSILRIQQVVRGDSAAYFCASSPAGTGDGYTFGSGTRLTVV.

V usage is TRBV28 and J usage is TRBJ2-2; 10 nucleotides line up with TRBD1. CDR1 and CDR2 (germline): MDHEN, SYDVKM. The CDR3 runs to 15 residues. The ends lost 5 bases at V and 5 bases at J; junction bases unmatched: 5. This chain's CDR3 is CASSTGQGETGELFF. DNA of the CDR3: TGTGCCAGCAGTACCGGACAGGGGGAAACCGGGGAGCTGTTTTTT.

The chain couples TRBV21-1 to TRBJ1-1; whether TRBD1, the table's D call, matches the DNA was not checked. TRBV21-1 is labeled a pseudogene. The CDR3 is 15 amino acids. The CDR3 DNA reads TGTGCCAGCAGCTCCCACCCCAGGGTGAACACTGAAGCTTTCTTT. It encodes CASSSHPRVNTEAFF.

The rearrangement joins TRBV19 to TRBJ2-2, with D tentatively TRBD1 or TRBD2 (6 bases each). CDR1 and CDR2 from the germline V gene are LNHDA and SQIVND (reference sequence). Deletions cut 5 bases from V and 6 bases from J, with 13 bases between. The CDR3 has 14 residues. The CDR3 here is CASSLEGGPGELFF. In DNA form, the CDR3 reads TGTGCCAGTAGTTTGGAGGGGGGCCCCGGGGAGCTGTTTTTT.

This chain uses TRBV5-5 with TRBJ2-7, with D possibly matching TRBD2 (5 bases). Germline assignment: CDR1 SGHKS and CDR2 YYEKEE (reference sequence). Between the trimmed V and J ends, which lost 5 bases and 0 bases, there was a span of 15 bases. The CDR3 spans 15 residues. In DNA form, the CDR3 reads TGTGCCAGCAGGGGCGGAGGCGGACCCTCCTACGAGCAGTACTTC. This codes for CASRGGGGPSYEQYF.